This T cell receptor beta chain was sequenced during a study of T cell responses to AZD1222 COVID-19 vaccine. Study-wide results and caveats: Donors were mostly white British, more females; clonal diversity possibly underestimated.

Assay: immunoSEQ multiplex PCR; the TCRdb copy retains only in-frame clones and omits some. Among around 150,000 clones listed, 85% to 90% were seen once. Note on this clone: Its cognate antigen is unknown.

The germline CDR1 and CDR2 sequences are MDHEN and SYDVKM. V was pared by 7 bases and J by 3 bases, with 6 bases of the junction left unmatched. This CDR3 is 14 amino acids long. The genes are TRBV28 and TRBJ2-3, with 8 bases fitting TRBD2. The TCR was taken from an adult in good health. Here the sequenced sample was peripheral blood, taken on day 0 of AZD1222 vaccination. CDR3 loop: CASNWASGTDTQYF. CDR3 DNA sequence: TGTGCCAGCAATTGGGCTAGCGGGACAGATACGCAGTATTTT. Looking up the rest from reference TRBV28 and TRBJ2-3 gives the full variable domain: DVKVTQSSRYLVKRTGEKVFLECVQDMDHENMFWYRQDPGLGLRLIYFSYDVKMKEKGDIPEGYSVSREKKERFSLILESASTNQTSMYLCASNWASGTDTQYFGPGTRLTVL.